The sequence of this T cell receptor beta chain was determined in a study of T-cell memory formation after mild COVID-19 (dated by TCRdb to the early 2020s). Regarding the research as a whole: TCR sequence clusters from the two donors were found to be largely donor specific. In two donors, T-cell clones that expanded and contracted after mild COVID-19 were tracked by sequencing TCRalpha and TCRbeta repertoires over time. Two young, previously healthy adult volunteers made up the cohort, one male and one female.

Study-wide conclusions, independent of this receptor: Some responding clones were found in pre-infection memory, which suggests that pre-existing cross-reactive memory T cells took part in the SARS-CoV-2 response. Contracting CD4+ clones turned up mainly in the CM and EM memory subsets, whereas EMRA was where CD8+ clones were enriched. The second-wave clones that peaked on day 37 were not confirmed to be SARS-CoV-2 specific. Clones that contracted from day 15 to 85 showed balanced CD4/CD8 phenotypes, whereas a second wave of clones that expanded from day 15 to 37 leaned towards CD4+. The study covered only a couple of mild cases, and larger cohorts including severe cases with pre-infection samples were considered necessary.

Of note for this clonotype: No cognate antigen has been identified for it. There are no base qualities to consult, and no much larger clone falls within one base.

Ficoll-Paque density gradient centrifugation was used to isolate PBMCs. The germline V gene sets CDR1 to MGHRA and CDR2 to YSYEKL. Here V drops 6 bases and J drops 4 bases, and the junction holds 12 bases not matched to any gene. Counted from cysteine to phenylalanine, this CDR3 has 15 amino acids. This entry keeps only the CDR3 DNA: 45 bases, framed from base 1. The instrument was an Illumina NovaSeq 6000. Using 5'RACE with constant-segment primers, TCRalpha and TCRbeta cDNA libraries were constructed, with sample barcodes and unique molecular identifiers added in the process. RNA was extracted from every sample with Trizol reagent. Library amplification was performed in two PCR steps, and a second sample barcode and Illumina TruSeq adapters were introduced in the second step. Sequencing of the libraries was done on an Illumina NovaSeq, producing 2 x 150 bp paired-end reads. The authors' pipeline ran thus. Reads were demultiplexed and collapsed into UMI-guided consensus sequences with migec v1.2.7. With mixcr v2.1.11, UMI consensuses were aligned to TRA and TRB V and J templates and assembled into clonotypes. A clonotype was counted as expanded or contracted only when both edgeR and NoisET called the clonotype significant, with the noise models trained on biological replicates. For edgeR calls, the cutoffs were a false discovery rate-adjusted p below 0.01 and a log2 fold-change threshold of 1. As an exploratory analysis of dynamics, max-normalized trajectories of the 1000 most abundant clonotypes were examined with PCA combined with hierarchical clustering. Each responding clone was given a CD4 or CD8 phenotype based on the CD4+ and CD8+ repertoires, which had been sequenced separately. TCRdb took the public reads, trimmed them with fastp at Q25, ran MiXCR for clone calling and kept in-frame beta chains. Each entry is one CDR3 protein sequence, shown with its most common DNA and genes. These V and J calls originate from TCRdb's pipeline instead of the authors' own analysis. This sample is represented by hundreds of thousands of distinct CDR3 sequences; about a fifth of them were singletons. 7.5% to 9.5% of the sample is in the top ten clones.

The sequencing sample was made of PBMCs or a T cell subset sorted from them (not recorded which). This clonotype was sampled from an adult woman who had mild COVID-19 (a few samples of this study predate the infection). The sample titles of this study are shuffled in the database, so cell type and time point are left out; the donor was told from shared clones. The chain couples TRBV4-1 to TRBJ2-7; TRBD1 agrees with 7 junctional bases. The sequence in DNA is TGCGCCAGCAGGGACCCGGGACAGAGAGTTTACGAGCAGTACTTC. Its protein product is CASRDPGQRVYEQYF.